Included here is one TCR beta chain sequence, with context. Its antigen is currently unknown. Healthy bone marrow donors made up the donors. Primers: 60 Vbeta forward and 13 Jbeta reverse. Data came from immunoSEQ multiplex PCR; TCRdb stores just in-frame clones and leaves some out. The specimen's table records more than 75,000 clones. This sample is part of a study of cytomegalovirus exposure and HLA in healthy donors. Overall study findings and caveats: Apparent HLA restriction characterized most CMV-associated TCR beta chains in a later analysis. In a later analysis, HLA-associated beta chains showed higher expansion and lower generation probabilities than comparable chains.

The length of the CDR3 is 14 residues. The V gene lost 0 bases and the J gene lost 7 bases, with 13 bases spanning the gap. Germline values: CDR1 GTSNPN, CDR2 SVGIG (reference sequence). The sequence was obtained from a man in his fifties or sixties in good health and CMV-seropositive. The chain employs TRBV30 and TRBJ1-5; unclear D gene. Sample: PBMCs. The CDR3 DNA reads TGTGCCTGGAGTGTAACGCAGAATTGGCAGCCCCAGCATTTT. Translation gives CAWSVTQNWQPQHF.